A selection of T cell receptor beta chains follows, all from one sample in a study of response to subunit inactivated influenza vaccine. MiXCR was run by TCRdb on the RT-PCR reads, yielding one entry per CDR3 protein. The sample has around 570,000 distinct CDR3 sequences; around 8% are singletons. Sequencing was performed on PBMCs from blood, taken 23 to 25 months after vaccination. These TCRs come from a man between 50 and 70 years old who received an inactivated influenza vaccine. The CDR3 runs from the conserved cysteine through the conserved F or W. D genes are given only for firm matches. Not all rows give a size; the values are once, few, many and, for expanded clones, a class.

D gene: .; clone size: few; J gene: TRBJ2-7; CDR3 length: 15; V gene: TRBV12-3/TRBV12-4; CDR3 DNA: TGTGCCAGCAGTGACGTGGACACCAGCTCCTACGAGCAGTACTTC; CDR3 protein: CASSDVDTSSYEQYF
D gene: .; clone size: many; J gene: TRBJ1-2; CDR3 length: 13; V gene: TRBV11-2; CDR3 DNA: TGTGCCAGCAGCCCCCAAGGTGTCTATGGCTACACCTTC; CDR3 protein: CASSPQGVYGYTF
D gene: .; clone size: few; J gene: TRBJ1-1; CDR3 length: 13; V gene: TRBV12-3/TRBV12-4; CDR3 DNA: TGTGCCAGCAGTTTCCTTGAACAGGGTGAAGCTTTCTTT; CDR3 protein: CASSFLEQGEAFF
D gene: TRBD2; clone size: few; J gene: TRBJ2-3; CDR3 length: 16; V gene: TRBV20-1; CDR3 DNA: TGCAGTGCTAGACCACTTAGCGGGGCTCGCACAGATACGCAGTATTTT; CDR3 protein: CSARPLSGARTDTQYF
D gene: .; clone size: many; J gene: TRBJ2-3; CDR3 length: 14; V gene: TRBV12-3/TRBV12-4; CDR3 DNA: TGTGCCAGCACCCCCGATAGCAACACAGATACGCAGTATTTT; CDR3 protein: CASTPDSNTDTQYF
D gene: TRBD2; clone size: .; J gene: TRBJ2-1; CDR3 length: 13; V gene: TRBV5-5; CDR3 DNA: TGTGCCAGCAGCATTAGCGGGTTAAATGAGCAGTTCTTC; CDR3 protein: CASSISGLNEQFF
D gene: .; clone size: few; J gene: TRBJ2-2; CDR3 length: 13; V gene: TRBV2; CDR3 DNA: TGTGCCAGCAGTCCCGACCTCCCCGGGGAGCTGTTTTTT; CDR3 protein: CASSPDLPGELFF
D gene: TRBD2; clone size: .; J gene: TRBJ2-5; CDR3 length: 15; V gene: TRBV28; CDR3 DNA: TGTGCCAGCAGTGCTAGCGGGAGGGCGTGGAAGACCCAGTACTTC; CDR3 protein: CASSASGRAWKTQYF
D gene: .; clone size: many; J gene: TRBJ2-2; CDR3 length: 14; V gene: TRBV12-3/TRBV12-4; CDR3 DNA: TGTGCCAGCAGTGTCGTTGGGGGAACCGGGGAGCTGTTTTTT; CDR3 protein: CASSVVGGTGELFF
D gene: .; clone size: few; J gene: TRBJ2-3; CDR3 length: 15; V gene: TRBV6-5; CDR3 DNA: TGTGCCAGCAGTTACTCTTGGTCAGACACAGATACGCAGTATTTT; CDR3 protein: CASSYSWSDTDTQYF
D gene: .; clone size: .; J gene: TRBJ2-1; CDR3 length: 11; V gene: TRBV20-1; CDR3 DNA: TGCAGTGCTAGTGGTGGGAATGAGCAGTTCTTC; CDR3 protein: CSASGGNEQFF
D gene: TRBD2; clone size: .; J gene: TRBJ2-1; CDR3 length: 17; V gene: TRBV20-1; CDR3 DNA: TGCAGTGCTAGAGATGTGGCGGGGGGGCGTCGGTACAATGAGCAGTTCTTC; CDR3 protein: CSARDVAGGRRYNEQFF
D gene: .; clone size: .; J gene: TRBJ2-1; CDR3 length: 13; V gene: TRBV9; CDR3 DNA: TGTGCCAGCAGCGGCAGTAACTACAATGAGCAGTTCTTC; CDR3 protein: CASSGSNYNEQFF
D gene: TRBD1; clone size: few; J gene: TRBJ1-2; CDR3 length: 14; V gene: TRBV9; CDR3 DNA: TGTGCCAGCAGCGCAAACAGGGGGCTCGCTGGCTACACCTTC; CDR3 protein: CASSANRGLAGYTF
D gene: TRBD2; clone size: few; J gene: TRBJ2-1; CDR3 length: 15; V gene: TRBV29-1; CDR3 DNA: TGCAGCGTTGTGTTGGGACTAGCGATATACAATGAGCAGTTCTTC; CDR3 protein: CSVVLGLAIYNEQFF
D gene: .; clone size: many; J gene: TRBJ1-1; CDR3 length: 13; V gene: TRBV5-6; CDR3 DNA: TGTGCCAGCTCAAGGGGTCGTAACACTGAAGCTTTCTTT; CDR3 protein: CASSRGRNTEAFF
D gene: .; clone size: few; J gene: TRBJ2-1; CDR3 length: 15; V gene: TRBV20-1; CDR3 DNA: TGCAGTGCTAGAGATTTAGCCCGGTCCTACAATGAGCAGTTCTTC; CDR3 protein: CSARDLARSYNEQFF
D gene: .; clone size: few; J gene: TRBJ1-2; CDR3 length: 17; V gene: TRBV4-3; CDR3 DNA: TGCGCCAGCAGCCATACGGCCGGGACCAGTACTAACTATGGCTACACCTTC; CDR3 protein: CASSHTAGTSTNYGYTF
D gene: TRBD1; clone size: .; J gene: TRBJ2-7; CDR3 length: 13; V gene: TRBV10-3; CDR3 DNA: TGTGCCATCAGTTTCGGGACAGCCTACGAGCAGTACTTC; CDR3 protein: CAISFGTAYEQYF
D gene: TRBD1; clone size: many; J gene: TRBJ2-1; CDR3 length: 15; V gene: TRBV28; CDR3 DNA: TGTGCCAGCAGTTCGGGGACAGGGGGCAGGGATGAGCAGTTCTTC; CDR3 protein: CASSSGTGGRDEQFF
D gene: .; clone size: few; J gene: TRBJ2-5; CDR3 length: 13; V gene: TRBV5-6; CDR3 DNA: TGTGCCAGCAGTCGAACGGGTTTAGAGACCCAGTACTTC; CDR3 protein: CASSRTGLETQYF
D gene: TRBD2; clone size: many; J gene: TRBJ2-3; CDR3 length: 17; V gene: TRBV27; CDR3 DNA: TGTGCCAGCAGACCTACTCCGGGGCGGGGGGTCACAGATACGCAGTATTTT; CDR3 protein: CASRPTPGRGVTDTQYF
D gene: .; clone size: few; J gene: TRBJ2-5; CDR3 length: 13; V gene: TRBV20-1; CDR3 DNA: TGCAGTGCTAGAGATCCAGGTTTTTTGACCCAGTACTTC; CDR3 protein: CSARDPGFLTQYF
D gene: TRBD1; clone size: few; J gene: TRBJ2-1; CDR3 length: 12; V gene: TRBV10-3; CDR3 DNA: TGTGCCACGGGACAGGGGATGAATGAGCAGTTCTTC; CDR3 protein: CATGQGMNEQFF
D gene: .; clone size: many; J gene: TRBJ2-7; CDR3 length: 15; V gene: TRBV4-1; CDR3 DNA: TGCGCCAGCAGCCAAGATAAAGGCATGGCCTACGAGCAGTACTTC; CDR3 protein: CASSQDKGMAYEQYF
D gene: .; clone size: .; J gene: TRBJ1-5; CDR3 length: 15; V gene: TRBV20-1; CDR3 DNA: TGCAGTGCTAGCAAGATGGGAATCAGCAATCAGCCCCAGCATTTT; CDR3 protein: CSASKMGISNQPQHF
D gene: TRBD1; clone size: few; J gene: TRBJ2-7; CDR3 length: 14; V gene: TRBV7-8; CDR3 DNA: TGTGCCAGCAGCCCGCCTTGGACAGGGAACGAGCAGTACTTC; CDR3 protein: CASSPPWTGNEQYF
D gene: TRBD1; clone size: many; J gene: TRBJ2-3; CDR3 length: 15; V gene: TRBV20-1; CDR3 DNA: TGCAGTGTAGCCGGACCGGGACAGGGTCAGATTACGCAGTATTTT; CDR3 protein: CSVAGPGQGQITQYF
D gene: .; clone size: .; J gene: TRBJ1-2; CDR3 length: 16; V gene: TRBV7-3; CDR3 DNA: TGTGCCAGCAGCTCAACTGGCGGACAGAGTACTTATGGCTACACCTTC; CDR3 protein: CASSSTGGQSTYGYTF
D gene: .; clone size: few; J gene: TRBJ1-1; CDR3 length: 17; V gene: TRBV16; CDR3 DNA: TGTGCCAGCAGCCTTCAAGTGGGGGCTGGCCTGAACACTGAAGCTTTCTTT; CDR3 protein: CASSLQVGAGLNTEAFF
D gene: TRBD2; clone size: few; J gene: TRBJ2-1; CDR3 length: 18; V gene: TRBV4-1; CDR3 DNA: TGCGCCAGCAGCCAAGAAGTGGGGGGACTAGCGGGGAACAATGAGCAGTTCTTC; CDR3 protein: CASSQEVGGLAGNNEQFF
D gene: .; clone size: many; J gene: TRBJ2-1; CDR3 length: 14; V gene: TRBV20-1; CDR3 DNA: TGCAGTGCTAGAGTAACAGTTTCCTACAATGAGCAGTTCTTC; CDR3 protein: CSARVTVSYNEQFF
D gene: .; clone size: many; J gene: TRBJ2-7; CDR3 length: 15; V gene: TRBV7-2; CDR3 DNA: TGTGCCAGCAGCAAGAGACAGTGGGAAGGGGACGAGCAGTACTTC; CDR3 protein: CASSKRQWEGDEQYF
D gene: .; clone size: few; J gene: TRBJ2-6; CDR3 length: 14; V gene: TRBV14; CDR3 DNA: TGTGCCAGCAGCCGGAATTTCGGGGCCAACGTCCTGACTTTC; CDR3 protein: CASSRNFGANVLTF
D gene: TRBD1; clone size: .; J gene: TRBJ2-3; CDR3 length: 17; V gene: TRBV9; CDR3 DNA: TGTGCCAGCAGCCCTAGACAGGGTTCCTTCCTTACAGATACGCAGTATTTT; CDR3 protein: CASSPRQGSFLTDTQYF
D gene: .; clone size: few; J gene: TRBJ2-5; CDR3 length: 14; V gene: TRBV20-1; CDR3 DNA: TGCAGTGCTAGAGGGGACTCGCTCATGGAGACCCAGTACTTC; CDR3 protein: CSARGDSLMETQYF
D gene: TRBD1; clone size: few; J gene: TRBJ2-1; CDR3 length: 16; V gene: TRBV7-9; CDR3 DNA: TGTGCCAGCAGCTCCATCCGGGACAGGGTATCGTCTGAGCAGTTCTTC; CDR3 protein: CASSSIRDRVSSEQFF
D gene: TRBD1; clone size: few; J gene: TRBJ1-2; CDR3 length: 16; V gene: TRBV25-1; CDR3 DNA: TGTGCCAGCAGTGAGTCAACAGGGGCTGGCAACTATGGCTACACCTTC; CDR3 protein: CASSESTGAGNYGYTF
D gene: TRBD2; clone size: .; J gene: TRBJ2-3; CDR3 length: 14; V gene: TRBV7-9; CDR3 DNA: TGTGCCAGCAGCGTCGGGGACTACACAGATACGCAGTATTTT; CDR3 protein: CASSVGDYTDTQYF
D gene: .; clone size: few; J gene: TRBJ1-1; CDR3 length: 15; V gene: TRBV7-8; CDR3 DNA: TGTGCCAGCAGCTTAGGGGGGATAGGGAACACTGAAGCTTTCTTT; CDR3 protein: CASSLGGIGNTEAFF
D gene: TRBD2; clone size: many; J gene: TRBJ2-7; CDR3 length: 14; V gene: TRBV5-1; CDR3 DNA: TGCGCCAGCAGCTTCCAGCGGGGTACCTACGAGCAGTACTTC; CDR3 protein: CASSFQRGTYEQYF
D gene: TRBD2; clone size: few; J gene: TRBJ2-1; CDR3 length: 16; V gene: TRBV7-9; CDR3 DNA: TGTGCCAGCAGCAGGACTAGCGGGGGGGTTTCAAATGAGCAGTTCTTC; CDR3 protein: CASSRTSGGVSNEQFF
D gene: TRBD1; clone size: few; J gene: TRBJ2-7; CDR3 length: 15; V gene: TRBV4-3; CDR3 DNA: TGCGCCAGCTCACCGGGCAGGGGGCTGTCCTACGAGCAGTACTTC; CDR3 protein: CASSPGRGLSYEQYF
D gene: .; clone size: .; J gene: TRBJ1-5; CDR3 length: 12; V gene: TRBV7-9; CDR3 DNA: TGTGCCAGCAGCTTAGCCGGCTCGCCCCAGCATTTT; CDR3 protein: CASSLAGSPQHF